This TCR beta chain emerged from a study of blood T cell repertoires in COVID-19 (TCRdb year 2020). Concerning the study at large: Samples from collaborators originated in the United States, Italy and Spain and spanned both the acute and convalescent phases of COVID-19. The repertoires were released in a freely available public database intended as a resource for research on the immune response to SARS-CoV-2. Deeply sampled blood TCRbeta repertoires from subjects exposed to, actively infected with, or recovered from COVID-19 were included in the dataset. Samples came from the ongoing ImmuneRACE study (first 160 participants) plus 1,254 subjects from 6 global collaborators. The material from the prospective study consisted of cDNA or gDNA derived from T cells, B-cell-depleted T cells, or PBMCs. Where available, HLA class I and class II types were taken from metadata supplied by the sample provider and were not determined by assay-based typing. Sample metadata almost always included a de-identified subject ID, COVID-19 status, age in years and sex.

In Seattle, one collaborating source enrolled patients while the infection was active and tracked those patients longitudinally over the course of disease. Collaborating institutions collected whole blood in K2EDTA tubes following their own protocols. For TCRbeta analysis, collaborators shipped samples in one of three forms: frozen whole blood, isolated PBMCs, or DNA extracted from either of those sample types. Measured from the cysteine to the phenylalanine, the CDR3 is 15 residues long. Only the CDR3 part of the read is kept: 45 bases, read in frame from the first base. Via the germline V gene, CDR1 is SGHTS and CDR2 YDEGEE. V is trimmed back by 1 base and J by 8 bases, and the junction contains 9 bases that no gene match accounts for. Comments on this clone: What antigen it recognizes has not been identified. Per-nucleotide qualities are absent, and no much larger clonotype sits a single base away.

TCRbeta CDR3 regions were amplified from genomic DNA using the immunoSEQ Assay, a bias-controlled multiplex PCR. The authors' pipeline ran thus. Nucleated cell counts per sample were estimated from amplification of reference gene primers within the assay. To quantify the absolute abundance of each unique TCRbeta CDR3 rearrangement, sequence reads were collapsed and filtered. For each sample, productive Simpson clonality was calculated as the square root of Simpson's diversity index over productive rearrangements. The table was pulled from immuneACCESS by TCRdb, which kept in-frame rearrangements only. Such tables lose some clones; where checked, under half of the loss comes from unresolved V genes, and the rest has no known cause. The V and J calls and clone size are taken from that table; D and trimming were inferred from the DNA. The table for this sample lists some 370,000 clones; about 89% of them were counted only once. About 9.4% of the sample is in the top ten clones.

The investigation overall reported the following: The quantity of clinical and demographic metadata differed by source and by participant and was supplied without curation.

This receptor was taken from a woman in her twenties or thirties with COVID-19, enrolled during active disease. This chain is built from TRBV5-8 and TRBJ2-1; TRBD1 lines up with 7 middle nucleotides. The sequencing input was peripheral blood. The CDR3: CASSLRGTEYDEQFF. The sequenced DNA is TGTGCCAGCAGCTTGAGAGGGACAGAATACGATGAGCAGTTCTTC.